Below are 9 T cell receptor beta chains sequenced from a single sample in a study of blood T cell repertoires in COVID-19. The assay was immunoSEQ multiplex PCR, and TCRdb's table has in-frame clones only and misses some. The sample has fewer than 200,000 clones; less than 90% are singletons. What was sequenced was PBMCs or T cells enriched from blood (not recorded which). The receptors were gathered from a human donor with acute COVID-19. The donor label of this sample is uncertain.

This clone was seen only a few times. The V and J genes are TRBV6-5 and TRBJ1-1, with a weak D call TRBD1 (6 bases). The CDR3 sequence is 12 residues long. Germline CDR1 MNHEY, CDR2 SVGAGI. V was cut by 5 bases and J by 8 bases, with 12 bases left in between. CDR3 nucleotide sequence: TGTGCCAGCAGTAAACCCGACAGGGAAGCTTTCTTT. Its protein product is CASSKPDREAFF.

The CDR3 DNA is TGTGCCATCTCCAGTAAAACAGGGGGCGAAGGGGAGCAGTACTTC. This translates into CAISSKTGGEGEQYF. The chain is built from TRBV10-3 and TRBJ2-7; the match to TRBD1 covers 9 bases. Trimming removed 8 bases from V and 7 bases from J; junction bases left unmatched: 15. The length of the CDR3 is 15 residues. Germline CDR1 is ENHRY and CDR2 is SYGVKD.

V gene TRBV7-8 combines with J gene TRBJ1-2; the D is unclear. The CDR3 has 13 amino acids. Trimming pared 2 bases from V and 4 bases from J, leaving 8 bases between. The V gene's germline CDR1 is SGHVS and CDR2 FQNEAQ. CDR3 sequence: CASSLRGSYGYTF. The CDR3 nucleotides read TGTGCCAGCAGCTTAAGAGGATCCTATGGCTACACCTTC.

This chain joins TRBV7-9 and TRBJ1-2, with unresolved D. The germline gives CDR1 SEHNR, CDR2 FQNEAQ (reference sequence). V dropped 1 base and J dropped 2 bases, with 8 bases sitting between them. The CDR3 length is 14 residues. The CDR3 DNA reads TGTGCCAGCAGCTTAGGAGGGCCGAACTATGGCTACACCTTC. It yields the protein CASSLGGPNYGYTF.

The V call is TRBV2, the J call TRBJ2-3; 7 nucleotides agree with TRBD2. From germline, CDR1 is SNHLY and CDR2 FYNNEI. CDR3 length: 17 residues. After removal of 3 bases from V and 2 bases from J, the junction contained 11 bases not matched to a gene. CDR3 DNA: TGTGCCAGCAGTGACCCACGGCGAGGACTAGACACAGATACGCAGTATTTT. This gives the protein CASSDPRRGLDTDTQYF.

The CDR3: CASSLPSGAQETQYF. The CDR3 region has the DNA TGCGCCAGCAGCTTGCCTAGCGGGGCACAAGAGACCCAGTACTTC. This chain uses TRBV5-1 with TRBJ2-5, with 9 bases that match TRBD2. CDR3 length equals 15 residues. Germline V gene lookup returns CDR1 SGHRS and CDR2 YFSETQ. Unmatched junction bases numbered 3, after V lost 1 base and J lost 2 bases.

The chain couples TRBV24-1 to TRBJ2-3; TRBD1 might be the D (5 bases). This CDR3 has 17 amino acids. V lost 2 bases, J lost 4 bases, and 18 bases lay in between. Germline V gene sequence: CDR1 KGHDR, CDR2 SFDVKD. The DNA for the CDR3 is TGTGCCACCAGTGATTCCCCAGGACACGGTCGAGCAGATACGCAGTATTTT. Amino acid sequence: CATSDSPGHGRADTQYF.

The CDR3 sequence is CASSLGRGYEQYF. In DNA, the CDR3 is TGTGCCAGCAGCTTAGGAAGGGGCTACGAGCAGTACTTC. The J gene is TRBJ2-7, the V gene TRBV7-6; D is possibly TRBD1 (5 bases). Germline V gene data show CDR1 as SGHVS and CDR2 as FNYEAQ. CDR3 size: 13 residues. Trimming shortened V by 1 base and J by 3 bases, and 7 bases separated the two germline ends.

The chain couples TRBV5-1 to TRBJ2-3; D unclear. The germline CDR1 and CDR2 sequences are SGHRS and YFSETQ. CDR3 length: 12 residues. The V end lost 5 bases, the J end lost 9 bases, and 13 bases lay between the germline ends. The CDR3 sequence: CASRNQLLTQYF. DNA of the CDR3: TGCGCCAGCAGGAATCAACTCTTAACGCAGTATTTT.